This T cell receptor beta chain was found in a study of breast tumors, draining lymph nodes, adjacent tissues. The ends lost 6 bases at V and 2 bases at J; junction bases unmatched: 2. This CDR3 is 13 amino acids long. The germline V gene has CDR1 LNHDA and CDR2 SQIVND (reference sequence). TCRdb ran MiXCR on the multiplex PCR reads and lists one entry per CDR3 protein. The sample lists 190,000 or so distinct CDR3 sequences, roughly 29% occurring once. There are a few counts of this clonotype. Breast cancer patients provided tissue from their axillary draining lymph nodes. The specimen was axillary lymph node tissue. The genes are TRBV19 and TRBJ1-1; TRBD1 matches at 8 bases. The sequence came from a female donor with breast cancer. Some clones in this sample may be carry-over from other donors' samples. Here the CDR3 DNA reads TGTGCCAGTAGGGACAGGGTCAACACTGAAGCTTTCTTT. The encoded protein is CASRDRVNTEAFF. The variable domain in full, completed from reference TRBV19 and TRBJ1-1, reads DGGITQSPKYLFRKEGQNVTLSCEQNLNHDAMYWYRQDPGQGLRLIYYSQIVNDFQKGDIAEGYSVSREKKESFPLTVTSAQKNPTAFYLCASRDRVNTEAFFGQGTRLTVV.